Described below is a single TCR beta chain sequence and its context. The antigen remains unidentified. This entry belongs to a study of OX40 agonist ivuxolimab in advanced cancers. Whole-study findings and limits: At 0.1 to 3.0 mg/kg, clonal expansion of CD4+ and CD8+ blood T cells had occurred by week 6. Low normalized T-cell clonal expansion was additionally recorded for some nonresponders.

CDR1 and CDR2 from the germline V gene are SGHDT and YYEEEE. Between the trimmed V and J ends, which lost 2 bases and 5 bases, there was a span of 8 bases. The CDR3 extends over 13 amino acids. Sequencing used immunoSEQ multiplex PCR; TCRdb keeps in-frame clones, though not all of them. The sample has tens of thousands of clones, 91% seen once; the top ten hold approximately 15%. Source: CD4+ or CD8+ T cells sorted from blood, taken in a trial of the OX40 agonist ivuxolimab. The receptor's source is an adult with an advanced solid tumor such as melanoma, head and neck, liver or kidney cancer. This rearrangement joins TRBV5-6 to TRBJ2-1; possible D gene TRBD1, 5 bases. This CDR3 reads CASSFTTDNEQFF. In DNA, the CDR3 is TGTGCCAGCAGCTTCACGACAGACAATGAGCAGTTCTTC.